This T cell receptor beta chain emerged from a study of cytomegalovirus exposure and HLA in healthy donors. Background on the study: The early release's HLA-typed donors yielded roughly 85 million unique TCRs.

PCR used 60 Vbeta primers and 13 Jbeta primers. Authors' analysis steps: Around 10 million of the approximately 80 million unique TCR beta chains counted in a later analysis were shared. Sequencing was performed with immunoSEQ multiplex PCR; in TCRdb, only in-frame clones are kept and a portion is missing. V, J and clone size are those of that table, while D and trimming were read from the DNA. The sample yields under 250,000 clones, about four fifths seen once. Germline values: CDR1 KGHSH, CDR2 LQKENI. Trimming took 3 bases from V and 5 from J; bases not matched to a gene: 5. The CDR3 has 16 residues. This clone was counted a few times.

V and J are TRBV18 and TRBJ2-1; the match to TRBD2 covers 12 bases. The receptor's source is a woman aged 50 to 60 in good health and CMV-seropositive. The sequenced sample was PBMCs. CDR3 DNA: TGTGCCAGCTCACCCGTTACTAGCGGGGGGAACAATGAGCAGTTCTTC. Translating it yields CASSPVTSGGNNEQFF.